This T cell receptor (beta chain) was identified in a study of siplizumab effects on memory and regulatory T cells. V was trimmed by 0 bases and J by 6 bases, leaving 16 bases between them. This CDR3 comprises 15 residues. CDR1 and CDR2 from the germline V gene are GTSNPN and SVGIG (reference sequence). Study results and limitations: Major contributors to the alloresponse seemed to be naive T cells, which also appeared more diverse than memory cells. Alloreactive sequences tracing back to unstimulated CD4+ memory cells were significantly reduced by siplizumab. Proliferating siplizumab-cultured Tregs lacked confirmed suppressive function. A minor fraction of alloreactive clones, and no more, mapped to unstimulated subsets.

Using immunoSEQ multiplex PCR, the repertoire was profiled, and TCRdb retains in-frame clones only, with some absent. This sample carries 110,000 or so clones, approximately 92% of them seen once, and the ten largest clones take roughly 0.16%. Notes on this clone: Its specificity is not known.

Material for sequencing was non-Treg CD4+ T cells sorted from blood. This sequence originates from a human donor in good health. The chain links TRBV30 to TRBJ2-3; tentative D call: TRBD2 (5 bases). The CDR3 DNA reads TGTGCCTGGAGTGTCGGAGGTTTCCACGAGGATACGCAGTATTTT. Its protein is CAWSVGGFHEDTQYF.